One and the same sample provided the 32 T cell receptor beta chains below, sequenced in a study of T cells after yellow fever vaccination (dated by TCRdb to between 2018 and 2021). Library creation used 5' RACE. Sequencing took place on an Illumina HiSeq 2500. Through fastp at Q25 and MiXCR, TCRdb rebuilt clones from the public reads, retaining in-frame beta chains. Under each unique CDR3 protein, matching rows form one entry showing the most common genes and DNA. This sample is represented by a few hundred thousand distinct CDR3 sequences; about 7% of them were singletons. The ten top clones hold approximately 0.85% of the sample. In the paper's terms, the treatment or condition label means: live attenuated yellow fever vaccine strain. The input for sequencing was CD4+ T cells sorted from PBMCs, taken 15 days after the yellow fever booster vaccination. These receptors were collected from a man younger than 45 who received the YFV17D yellow fever vaccine.

This clonotype was recorded many times. The CDR3 DNA reads TGTGCCATCGGGACAGGGAAATCCTACGAGCAGTACTTC. This sequence encodes CAIGTGKSYEQYF. V usage is TRBV24-1 and J usage is TRBJ2-7, with 9 bases aligning to TRBD1. The germline V gene has CDR1 KGHDR and CDR2 SFDVKD. The CDR3 is made up of 13 amino acids. After removal of 11 bases from V and 1 base from J, the junction contained 5 bases not matched to a gene.

On this clonotype itself: A much larger clone is a single base away; this may be a read error. The chain employs TRBV6-2 or TRBV6-3 and TRBJ2-7; D may be TRBD2 (5 bases). There are 16 residues in the CDR3. Germline V gene sequence: CDR1 MNHEY, CDR2 SVGEGT. In nucleotides, the CDR3 is TGTGCCAGCAGTGACTCCGCTACAGCGGACCACTACGAGCAGTACTTC. The encoded protein is CASSDSATADHYEQYF.

This clonotype showed up just a few times. The chain couples TRBV5-1 to TRBJ2-3, with TRBD2 matching 10 bases. The CDR3 spans 18 residues. Trimming removed 0 bases from V and 4 bases from J; junction bases left unmatched: 11. The germline gives CDR1 SGHRS, CDR2 YFSETQ. CDR3 in amino acids: CASSLAGRSGRAPDTQYF. As DNA, the CDR3 is TGCGCCAGCAGCTTGGCCGGGAGGAGCGGGAGGGCCCCAGATACGCAGTATTTT.

This clonotype was recorded at least ten times. This chain connects TRBV24-1 to TRBJ2-3; the match to TRBD2 covers 9 bases. Trimming took 3 bases from V and 4 from J; bases not matched to a gene: 4. The CDR3 sequence is 15 residues long. Germline assignment: CDR1 KGHDR and CDR2 SFDVKD. In nucleotides, the CDR3 is TGTGCCACCAGTGATAATAGCGGGAGTTCAGATACGCAGTATTTT. It is translated as CATSDNSGSSDTQYF.

This chain uses TRBV29-1 with TRBJ1-5, with unresolved D. The CDR3 has 11 amino acids. Trimming took off 4 bases at V and 7 bases at J, with 8 bases between the two ends. Germline CDR1 is SQVTM and CDR2 is ANQGSEA. For the CDR3, the DNA is TGCAGCGTTGTGGGGAGGCAGCCCCAGCATTTT. Amino acid sequence: CSVVGRQPQHF.

There are many counts of this clonotype. This chain joins TRBV7-2 and TRBJ1-2; tentative D call: TRBD1 (6 bases). The germline V gene encodes CDR1 SGHTA and CDR2 FQGNSA. CDR3 length equals 13 residues. The ends were cut back, 5 bases at V and 2 bases at J, with 9 bases in the middle. The CDR3: CASSRRGNYGYTF. The CDR3 nucleotides are TGTGCCAGCAGCCGCAGGGGCAACTATGGCTACACCTTC.

This clonotype has only a few counts. This rearrangement joins TRBV6-5 to TRBJ1-1; maybe TRBD1 (6 bases). Trimming shortened V by 6 bases and J by 1 base, and 12 bases separated the two germline ends. Germline lookup yields CDR1 MNHEY and CDR2 SVGAGI. The CDR3 runs 14 residues. The CDR3 DNA reads TGTGCCAGCAGCAGAGCAGGGGCGAACACTGAAGCTTTCTTT. Its translation: CASSRAGANTEAFF.

V usage is TRBV21-1 and J usage is TRBJ2-5. TRBV21-1 is shown as a pseudogene. The CDR3 sequence is 16 residues long. The CDR3: CASSKASCRDQETQYF. CDR3 nucleotide sequence: TGTGCCAGCAGCAAAGCCTCGTGTCGGGACCAAGAGACCCAGTACTTC.

This clonotype has a handful of counts. This chain joins TRBV4-1 and TRBJ2-3; D could derive from TRBD1 or TRBD2 (6 bases each). V was trimmed by 0 bases and J by 2 bases, leaving 12 bases between them. The CDR3 spans 16 residues. Germline CDR1 is MGHRA and CDR2 is YSYEKL. This CDR3 is CASSQEGGHFTDTQYF. As DNA, the CDR3 is TGCGCCAGCAGCCAAGAAGGGGGGCACTTCACAGATACGCAGTATTTT.

In this sample, this clonotype turned up a few times. The chain couples TRBV6-8 to TRBJ2-1; TRBD2 agrees at 10 bases. The V gene's germline CDR1 is MNHGY and CDR2 SAAAGT. This CDR3 has 19 residues. Trimming cost V 2 bases and J 6 bases; bases outside gene matches: 16. The CDR3 loop reads CASSYPGTSATPRGNEQFF. DNA for the CDR3: TGTGCCAGCAGTTACCCGGGGACTAGCGCCACGCCTAGGGGCAATGAGCAGTTCTTC.

This clonotype has just a few counts. The rearrangement links TRBV12-5 to TRBJ1-5; possible D gene TRBD1, 6 bases. Germline V gene lookup returns CDR1 LGHNT and CDR2 FRNRAP. V was clipped by 7 bases and J by 5 bases, with 15 bases between them. The CDR3 has 14 residues. CDR3 in amino acids: CASVLGAGDQPQHF. The CDR3 DNA is TGTGCTAGTGTCCTCGGTGCAGGGGATCAGCCCCAGCATTTT.

This clonotype was counted ten times or more. This chain links TRBV2 with TRBJ2-5; D gene uncertain. The CDR3 runs to 11 residues. V was trimmed by 3 bases and J by 5 bases, leaving 4 bases between them. CDR1 SNHLY and CDR2 FYNNEI come from the germline V gene. The CDR3 DNA follows: TGTGCCAGCAGTGATTTTGAGACCCAGTACTTC. Protein sequence: CASSDFETQYF.

There are a few counts of this clonotype. The V gene is TRBV5-6, the J gene TRBJ1-1; 9 bases are shared with TRBD1. The CDR3 spans 17 residues. V gave up 0 bases and J gave up 1 base; unmatched junction bases: 7. From germline, CDR1 is SGHDT and CDR2 YYEEEE. CDR3 DNA sequence: TGTGCCAGCAGCTTGGGTAGGACAGGGGCCTCGAACACTGAAGCTTTCTTT. Translated, it gives CASSLGRTGASNTEAFF.

This clonotype was seen many times. The chain combines TRBV24-1 with TRBJ2-5; tentative D call: TRBD2 (5 bases). CDR1 is KGHDR, CDR2 SFDVKD, per germline. The CDR3 covers 17 residues. Between the trimmed V and J ends, which lost 3 bases and 0 bases, there was a span of 16 bases. The CDR3 sequence is CATSDPGLVGDQETQYF. In DNA form, the CDR3 reads TGTGCCACCAGTGATCCCGGACTTGTCGGGGACCAAGAGACCCAGTACTTC.

Only a few counts were recorded for this clonotype. The chain employs TRBV20-1 and TRBJ2-7; 8 nucleotides match TRBD1. The trim removed 6 bases at V and 4 bases at J, leaving 8 bases unmatched. The CDR3 is 13 amino acids. CDR1 DFQATT and CDR2 SNEGSKA come from the germline V gene (reference sequence). The CDR3, as DNA: TGCAGTGCCATCAGGACAGGGCTTTACGAGCAGTACTTC. It encodes CSAIRTGLYEQYF.

This clonotype was seen more than once but under ten times. The chain has TRBV5-1 and TRBJ2-5; D gene unclear. CDR1 is SGHRS, CDR2 YFSETQ, per germline. CDR3 size: 10 residues. With 10 bases removed from V and 5 bases from J, the gap between germline ends came to 9 bases. This CDR3 reads CARPHETQYF. The DNA for the CDR3 is TGCGCCCGACCTCACGAGACCCAGTACTTC.

This clonotype was detected only a few times. J is TRBJ2-3 and V is TRBV7-2; D call uncertain. Germline V gene sequence: CDR1 SGHTA, CDR2 FQGNSA. V was pared by 3 bases and J by 0 bases, with 10 bases between. This CDR3 region has 15 residues. CDR3 coding DNA: TGTGCCAGCAGCTTCTTGCGGTCTAGCACAGATACGCAGTATTTT. Protein sequence: CASSFLRSSTDTQYF.

Many counts were recorded for this clonotype. V is TRBV20-1 and J is TRBJ2-7; the match to TRBD2 covers 7 bases. J lost 3 bases, V lost 4 bases, and 12 bases had no gene match. This CDR3 comprises 15 residues. The V gene's germline CDR1 is DFQATT and CDR2 SNEGSKA (reference sequence). In nucleotides, the CDR3 is TGCAGTGCTACCCTCGAAGGAGCGGGGAACTACGAGCAGTACTTC. Its translation is CSATLEGAGNYEQYF.

This clonotype was detected ten times or more. The V and J genes are TRBV4-3 and TRBJ2-5; possibly TRBD1 for D (5 bases). The germline V gene encodes CDR1 LGHNA and CDR2 YSLEER. Trimming removed 0 bases at V and 4 bases at J, with 12 bases between. The CDR3 runs to 15 residues. The CDR3 reads CASSQDLQGAETQYF. The DNA of the CDR3 is TGCGCCAGCAGCCAAGATCTTCAGGGTGCAGAGACCCAGTACTTC.

This chain connects TRBV20-1 to TRBJ2-1, with 10 bases that match TRBD2. J gave up 8 bases and V 6 bases, and 4 bases lay outside the gene matches. CDR1 and CDR2 from the germline V gene are DFQATT and SNEGSKA (reference sequence). The CDR3 has 12 residues. The CDR3 sequence is CSATGTSDEQFF. For the CDR3, the DNA is TGCAGTGCAACCGGGACTAGCGATGAGCAGTTCTTC.

V gene TRBV20-1 combines with J gene TRBJ2-4; 11 positions agree with TRBD2. This CDR3 has 17 amino acids. CDR1 is DFQATT and CDR2 is SNEGSKA in the germline V gene (reference sequence). After removal of 4 bases from V and 6 bases from J, the junction contained 14 bases not matched to a gene. The CDR3 region is CSANLAGGQGRGNIQYF. CDR3 bases: TGCAGTGCTAATCTAGCGGGAGGTCAGGGACGGGGAAACATTCAGTACTTC.

This clonotype showed up many times. This chain links TRBV4-3 with TRBJ2-5; D is undetermined. Trimming took off 0 bases at V and 4 bases at J, with 9 bases between the two ends. Germline V gives CDR1 LGHNA, CDR2 YSLEER. The CDR3 extends over 14 amino acids. CDR3 loop: CASSQDRGPETQYF. CDR3 nucleotides: TGCGCCAGCAGCCAAGATCGAGGTCCAGAGACCCAGTACTTC.

The table lists this clonotype with many counts. The chain carries TRBV20-1 and TRBJ2-5; TRBD1 matches 7 bases. CDR1 and CDR2 from the germline V gene are DFQATT and SNEGSKA (reference sequence). The CDR3 has 13 amino acids. V lost 3 bases to trimming and J lost 2 bases; unmatched junction nucleotides: 3. Here the CDR3 DNA reads TGCAGTGCTAGGACAGGGTTGCAAGAGACCCAGTACTTC. It yields the protein CSARTGLQETQYF.

This clonotype has at least ten counts. The genes are TRBV20-1 and TRBJ2-5, with TRBD2 matching over 14 bases. The CDR3 extends over 14 amino acids. Per germline, CDR1 DFQATT and CDR2 SNEGSKA (reference sequence). V shed 3 bases and J 3 bases; nucleotides not matched to a gene: 0. The CDR3 DNA reads as TGCAGTGCTAGGGGACTAGCGGGGGAAGAGACCCAGTACTTC. This codes for CSARGLAGEETQYF.

The chain carries TRBV20-1 and TRBJ1-5; perhaps TRBD1 as D (6 bases). This CDR3 contains 14 residues. The germline V and J ends were trimmed by 4 bases and 0 bases, with 10 bases remaining between them. Germline CDR1 DFQATT, CDR2 SNEGSKA (reference sequence). CDR3 residues: CSAKGDLSNQPQHF. DNA for the CDR3: TGCAGTGCTAAGGGGGACCTTAGCAATCAGCCCCAGCATTTT.

The V call is TRBV20-1, the J call TRBJ1-2; D is perhaps TRBD1 (5 bases). V lost 3 bases to trimming and J lost 8 bases, with 19 bases between them. Germline loops: CDR1 DFQATT, CDR2 SNEGSKA (reference sequence). There are 14 residues in the CDR3. The CDR3 here is CSASDGLAGQGYTF. CDR3 nucleotides: TGCAGTGCTAGTGATGGTTTGGCAGGGCAAGGCTACACCTTC.

V and J are TRBV6-1 and TRBJ1-5, with TRBD1 matching over 9 bases. The ends lost 0 bases at V and 6 bases at J; junction bases unmatched: 9. Germline V gene data show CDR1 as MNHNS and CDR2 as SASEGT. This CDR3 region has 17 residues. DNA of the CDR3: TGTGCCAGCAGTGAAGCGGGACGGACAGGGGTCGGTCAGCCCCAGCATTTT. Its protein product is CASSEAGRTGVGQPQHF.

This clonotype was seen only a few times. The rearrangement joins TRBV21-1 to TRBJ2-6. TRBV21-1 is a documented pseudogene. This CDR3 comprises 17 residues. The CDR3 sequence: CASSTDYPASGANVLTF. The CDR3 nucleotides read TGTGCCAGCAGCACAGACTACCCAGCCTCTGGGGCCAACGTCCTGACTTTC.

The table lists this clonotype with many counts. The CDR3 reads CASSLLSSGSVDTQYF. The DNA for the CDR3 is TGCGCCAGCAGCTTGTTGTCTAGCGGGAGTGTAGATACGCAGTATTTT. The chain recombines TRBV5-1 with TRBJ2-3, with TRBD2 matching over 10 bases. The germline CDR1 and CDR2 sequences are SGHRS and YFSETQ. The CDR3 length is 16 residues. With V trimmed by 1 base and J by 5 bases, 7 bases remained unmatched.

The table lists this clonotype with many counts. The rearrangement joins TRBV12-3 or TRBV12-4 to TRBJ2-1; the D is unclear. The CDR3 sequence is 14 residues long. V was trimmed by 5 bases and J by 0 bases, leaving 8 bases between them. Written as DNA, the CDR3 is TGTGCCAGCAGTCGTAGGAGCTCCTACAATGAGCAGTTCTTC. It translates to CASSRRSSYNEQFF.

This clonotype has only a few counts. The J gene is TRBJ2-7, the V gene TRBV5-1; D is perhaps TRBD1 (5 bases). From germline, CDR1 is SGHRS and CDR2 YFSETQ. This CDR3 comprises 15 residues. V lost 0 bases, J lost 7 bases, and 17 bases lay in between. The CDR3 region has the DNA TGCGCCAGCAGCTTGGAGGGGTCCAGGAGAAGTGAGCAGTACTTC. Residues: CASSLEGSRRSEQYF.

This clonotype was counted at least ten times. The rearrangement uses TRBV15 and TRBJ1-5; D is unresolved. Between the trimmed V and J ends, which lost 0 bases and 5 bases, there was a span of 11 bases. Germline loops: CDR1 LNHNV, CDR2 YYDKDF (reference sequence). The CDR3 has 15 amino acids. CDR3 DNA: TGTGCCACCAGCAGAGATGGGTCGGGGTATCAGCCCCAGCATTTT. This codes for CATSRDGSGYQPQHF.